This T cell receptor beta chain is from a study of cytomegalovirus exposure and HLA in healthy donors. Study at large: As an earlier analysis found, about 200 million T cells yielded 100 million to 130 million unique TCR beta sequences.

CDR3 size: 13 residues. V lost 7 bases, J lost 4 bases, and 11 bases lay in between. Germline V gives CDR1 LNHDA, CDR2 SQIVND (reference sequence). To note about this clone: Its matching antigen is unknown.

Overall study findings and caveats: The authors listed 150 to 200 TCR beta chains as cytomegalovirus-associated. Fewer N-insertions (relative to the 666-donor mean) were reportedly seen in an Asian-associated ancestry cluster in a later analysis. A missense variant in DCLRE1C was later tied to TCR beta V- and J-gene trimming.

Use of 60 Vbeta and 13 Jbeta primers characterized the PCR. Here immunoSEQ multiplex PCR was the method, and the copy in TCRdb shows in-frame clones only, minus some. Among about 50,000 clones listed, more than 65% were seen once. Material: PBMCs. J is TRBJ1-5 and V is TRBV19; D call uncertain. The sequence came from a woman between 50 and 59 years old in good health and CMV-seronegative. CDR3 sequence: CASTPSGNQPQHF. The CDR3 region has the DNA TGTGCCAGTACCCCGTCGGGGAATCAGCCCCAGCATTTT.